This T cell receptor (beta chain) was captured by sequencing in a study of vaccination and CD4 T cells after COVID-19. Study overall: The convalescent population consisted of six males and four females, two of whom were of Hispanic ethnicity.

This CDR3 is built from 13 residues. V lost 6 bases to trimming and J lost 4 bases, with 12 bases between them. The germline V gene has CDR1 LNHDA and CDR2 SQIVND (reference sequence). The study sequenced cultured CD4+ T cell DNA using the Oncomine TCR Beta short-read assay. TCRdb used MiXCR to reprocess the PCR reads, holding one entry per CDR3 protein. The table includes under 5,500 distinct CDR3 sequences, 78% detected once. Worth noting for this clonotype: What it recognizes is unknown.

Documented treatment: roughly 10-day PBMC culture with coronavirus spike peptide pools or control peptides (ViraFEST assay). Positive PCR dates spanned March to December 2020, predating US Alpha, Beta and Delta variants. This chain joins TRBV19 and TRBJ1-1, with D possibly being TRBD1 (6 bases). This clonotype was sampled from a human donor who had recovered from COVID-19. The specimen was CD4+ T cells from blood, cultured in vitro. Here the CDR3 DNA reads TGTGCCAGTAGCCGAGAAGGGGGCACTGAAGCTTTCTTT. As protein: CASSREGGTEAFF.